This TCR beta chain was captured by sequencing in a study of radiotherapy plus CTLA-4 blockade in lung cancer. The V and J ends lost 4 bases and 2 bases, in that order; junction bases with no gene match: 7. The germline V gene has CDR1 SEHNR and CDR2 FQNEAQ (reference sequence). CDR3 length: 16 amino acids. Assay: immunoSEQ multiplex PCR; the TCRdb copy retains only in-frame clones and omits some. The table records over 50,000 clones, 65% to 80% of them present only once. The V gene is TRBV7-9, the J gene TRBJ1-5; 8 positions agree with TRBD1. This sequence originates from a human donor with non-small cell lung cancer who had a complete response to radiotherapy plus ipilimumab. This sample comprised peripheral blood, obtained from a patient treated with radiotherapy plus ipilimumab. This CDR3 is CASSSFGQGGNQPQHF. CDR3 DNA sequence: TGTGCCAGCAGCTCATTTGGACAGGGCGGCAATCAGCCCCAGCATTTT.